Below are 2 T cell receptor beta chains sequenced from a single sample in a study of blood T cell repertoires in COVID-19. Generated by immunoSEQ multiplex PCR, the TCRdb table keeps only in-frame clones and is missing some. The data hold tens of thousands of clones, with approximately 83% observed a single time. Sequencing was carried out using peripheral blood. Receptors were obtained from an elderly woman with acute or convalescent COVID-19.

The rearrangement joins TRBV6-5 to TRBJ2-3, with a weak D call TRBD1 (5 bases). Trimming removed 3 bases from V and 4 bases from J, with 14 bases in between. Germline CDR1 reads MNHEY; CDR2 reads SVGAGI. CDR3 size: 15 residues. In nucleotides, the CDR3 is TGTGCCAGCAGTTATTGGGGCGGAAAGGCAGATACGCAGTATTTT. Translation gives CASSYWGGKADTQYF.

The chain has TRBV7-2 and TRBJ2-1, with 10 nucleotides matching TRBD2. Germline trimming cut 5 bases from V and 7 bases from J; bases unmatched to any gene: 11. Germline V lookup: CDR1 SGHTA, CDR2 FQGNSA. CDR3 length equals 16 residues. The CDR3 nucleotides are TGTGCCAGCAGCCCACAAACTAGCGGGATTAAAAATGAGCAGTTCTTC. It is translated as CASSPQTSGIKNEQFF.